This T cell receptor beta chain was captured by sequencing in a study of circulating CD8 cells and anti-PD-1 response in melanoma (dated by TCRdb to the early 2020s). Regarding the complete study: Patients received nivolumab intravenously at 3 mg/kg every 2 weeks. PD-1 on on-treatment samples was detected using a biotinylated anti-human IgG4 antibody. The TCR repertoire analysis included 11 melanoma patients, of whom 7 were non-responders and 4 were responders. The melanoma cohort had around 13 patients, seven of whom got anti-PD-1 as first-line therapy, while the other six had previously had targeted therapy or immunotherapy. Patients with complete or partial responses were counted as responders, while patients with stable or progressive disease (RECIST v1.1) were counted as non-responders. Overall results and qualifications from the work: The DNEG repertoire was the most diverse; PD-1 and DPOS showed similar, higher clonality, and TIGIT repertoires were the least diverse. The published TCR repertoire comparisons relied only on baseline and M1 samples from a small cohort that had few responders. Repertoires were mostly private between subsets, with fewer than 7.5% of TRB clonotypes shared at M1, and the greatest sharing occurred between DPOS and TIGIT. Experiments were generally performed without replicates because of limited material. The cohort mixed treatment-naive and previously treated patients, which the authors noted could influence results. Tumor material was not accessible, so tumor reactivity was assessed by peptide assays on expanded sorted subsets instead.

From a lookup of the germline V gene, CDR1 and CDR2 are KGHDR and SFDVKD. A distance of 9 bases separates the germline ends of V and J, which lose 3 bases and 7 bases respectively. From its cysteine to its phenylalanine, the CDR3 spans 13 amino acids. Just CDR3 DNA is preserved here, 39 bases in frame from base 1. By how much of the sample it makes up, this clonotype is medium-sized (0.01 to 0.1%). Its antigen is unknown. No base qualities exist here, and no much larger clone lies one base off it. A BD FACSAria II cell sorter was used to sort four subsets, defined by PD-1 and/or TIGIT, from live CD3+CD8+TCRalphabeta+ cells. To characterize relevance to anti-PD-1 therapy response, circulating CD8 T cells were sorted into four subsets based on PD-1 and TIGIT expression. From each sorted CD8 T-cell subset, both TCR alpha and TCR beta chains were sequenced. Peripheral blood was drawn before the first anti-PD-1 injection and after two and four injections. Ficoll gradient centrifugation was used to isolate PBMCs right away. Until use, PBMCs were cryopreserved in liquid nitrogen in RPMI containing roughly 22% FCS and roughly 9.7% DMSO. After thawing, PBMCs were stained with a viability dye and with antibodies against CD3, CD8alpha, TCRalphabeta, PD-1 and TIGIT. The RNeasy Kit was used to extract total RNA, and all samples had a RIN greater than 7.

TCRdb names NextSeq 500 as the instrument used. TCR libraries were prepared from around 15 ng of total RNA with the QIAseq Immune Repertoire RNA Library Kit, Human TCR Panel. TCR libraries were sequenced on an Illumina NextSeq with a Mid Output V2 kit, using asymmetric 261x41 paired-end reads. Each TCR library was diluted to 4 nM, pooled, denatured and loaded at about 1 pM. Turning to the authors' computational methods: The QIAGEN GeneGlobe Data Analysis Center was used to process TCR FASTQ files, and downstream analysis was done in R 3.5.2. Clonality was calculated as one minus the Shannon entropy normalized by the log of the number of unique productive sequences. For each subset, Fisher exact tests at 5% FDR were used to find TRA or TRB clonotypes whose abundance differed between baseline and M1. Differentially abundant clonotypes were grouped as emerging, expanding, contracting or non-expanding/contracting. Morisita's overlap index was used to measure repertoire overlap between patients. TCRdb trimmed public reads at Q25 via fastp, called clones via MiXCR and kept in-frame beta chains. Each CDR3 protein appears once, grouped with its most common genes and DNA. TCRdb, not the authors, supplied the V and J calls. A total of fewer than 500 distinct CDR3 sequences appear in this sample, 5.4% of them only once. Roughly 44% of the sample rests with the top ten.

The sequence links TRBV24-1 to TRBJ2-1, with the D gene uncertain. The sequencing here drew on CD8+ T cells from PBMCs, taken at baseline or after one month of anti-PD-1 therapy (not recorded which). The clonotype was recovered from a human donor with melanoma. The nucleotide sequence is given as TGTGCCACCAGTGATCCAGGTCTAAATGAGCAGTTCTTC. Protein translation: CATSDPGLNEQFF.